This T cell receptor (beta chain) comes out of a study of blood T cell repertoires in COVID-19. This CDR3 is 14 amino acids long. V lost 5 bases, J lost 3 bases, and 4 bases stayed unmatched. Germline V gene data show CDR1 as MNHEY and CDR2 as SVGEGT. The method was immunoSEQ multiplex PCR; TCRdb's version includes in-frame clones alone and lacks a portion of them. In the table there are around 330,000 clones, less than 85% of which are singletons. This clonotype was obtained from a woman aged 30 to 39 who had been exposed to COVID-19. The J gene is TRBJ2-7, the V gene TRBV6-2 or TRBV6-3, with TRBD1 identical over 10 bases. Input material: PBMCs or T cells enriched from blood (not recorded which). The CDR3 here is CASSRGQGRYEQYF. CDR3 nucleotides: TGTGCCAGCAGTCGGGGACAGGGGCGCTACGAGCAGTACTTC.